Below are 27 T cell receptor beta chains sequenced from a single sample in a study of beta chain features in type 1 diabetes. Every isolated RNA sample was fully reverse transcribed, so sequencing captured expressed TCRB transcripts. Measured with immunoSEQ multiplex PCR; TCRdb has only the in-frame clones, and not every one. Here the sample spans a few hundred thousand clones, about 26% being singletons. The specimen was central memory CD4+ T cells from blood. These receptors were taken from a man aged 30-40 years in good health.

This chain connects TRBV10-1 to TRBJ2-1; TRBD1 might be the D (7 bases). V dropped 6 bases and J dropped 11 bases, with 23 bases sitting between them. This CDR3 comprises 15 residues. Germline CDR1 and CDR2: WNHNN and SYGVQD (reference sequence). CDR3 nucleotides: TGCGCCAGCAGCCAAGAGGAGGGACAGTTGTCTAAGCAGTTCTTC. Its protein product is CASSQEEGQLSKQFF.

The chain has TRBV9 and TRBJ2-3, with 7 nucleotides matching TRBD1. J gave up 4 bases and V 4 bases, and 6 bases lay outside the gene matches. The germline V gene encodes CDR1 SGDLS and CDR2 YYNGEE. This CDR3 has 14 residues. CDR3 region: CASSSRGTADTQYF. DNA of the CDR3: TGTGCCAGCAGCTCCAGGGGGACGGCAGATACGCAGTATTTT.

The V gene is TRBV12-5, the J gene TRBJ2-3, with D maybe TRBD2 (6 bases). The germline CDR1 and CDR2 sequences are LGHNT and FRNRAP. The CDR3 runs to 14 residues. Trimming took off 2 bases at V and 0 bases at J, with 6 bases between the two ends. The CDR3 reads CASGLRGSTDTQYF. The CDR3 DNA follows: TGTGCTAGTGGTTTGCGGGGGAGCACAGATACGCAGTATTTT.

The chain is built from TRBV25-1 and TRBJ2-3; 8 nucleotides match TRBD2. V dropped 4 bases and J dropped 4; count of bases not matched to a gene: 1. Per germline, CDR1 MGHDK and CDR2 SYGVNS. The CDR3 loop spans 13 amino acids. The DNA of the CDR3 is TGTGCCAGCAGTGCGGGGGGGGCAGATACGCAGTATTTT. Its protein is CASSAGGADTQYF.

This clone was seen a handful of times. The rearrangement joins TRBV18 to TRBJ2-7, with D perhaps TRBD1 (5 bases). The CDR3 has 13 amino acids. CDR1 and CDR2 (germline): KGHSH, LQKENI. With 5 bases removed from V and 5 bases from J, the gap between germline ends came to 13 bases. The CDR3 spells CASSRGRGDEQYF. CDR3 nucleotides: TGTGCCAGCTCAAGAGGAAGGGGCGACGAGCAGTACTTC.

By sample share, this clone is medium-sized. The chain carries TRBV7-2 and TRBJ2-5; 14 bases fit TRBD2. From germline, CDR1 is SGHTA and CDR2 FQGNSA. The trim removed 5 bases at V and 5 bases at J, leaving 4 bases unmatched. The CDR3 covers 15 residues. The CDR3 DNA reads TGTGCCAGCAGCGGACTAGCGGGAGGATGGGAGACCCAGTACTTC. It encodes CASSGLAGGWETQYF.

V and J are TRBV27 and TRBJ1-6; D gene unclear. The germline V gene encodes CDR1 MNHEY and CDR2 SMNVEV (reference sequence). Trimming took 3 bases from V and 10 from J, leaving 7 bases between them. CDR3 length: 12 residues. Written as DNA, the CDR3 is TGTGCCAGCAGTTTTCTTAGGTCACCCCTCCACTTT. Translated: CASSFLRSPLHF.

This sequence joins TRBV23-1 and TRBJ2-2; perhaps D is TRBD1 or TRBD2 (5 bases each). TRBV23-1 carries the ORF label, with uncertain function. The V and J ends lost 4 bases and 0 bases respectively, with 12 bases between them. This CDR3 has 16 amino acids. The CDR3 DNA is TGCGCCAGCAGTCGCCCCAGGGACCCGAACACCGGGGAGCTGTTTTTT. Translation: CASSRPRDPNTGELFF.

The rearrangement joins TRBV29-1 to TRBJ1-2; D unresolved. V gave up 7 bases and J gave up 5 bases, with 11 bases separating them. The germline CDR1 and CDR2 sequences are SQVTM and ANQGSEA. This CDR3 has 11 residues. DNA of the CDR3: TGCAGCGCTGGAATTAAGTATGGCTACACCTTC. It is translated as CSAGIKYGYTF.

This clone was counted only a few times. The chain's CDR3 is CASSGTDRRDTDTQYF. The CDR3 DNA is TGCGCCAGCAGTGGGACCGACAGGAGGGACACAGATACGCAGTATTTT. The chain is built from TRBV10-2 and TRBJ2-3; D possibly matches TRBD1 or TRBD2 (6 bases each). The germline gives CDR1 WSHSY, CDR2 SAAADI. The V gene lost 4 bases and the J gene lost 2 bases, with 16 bases spanning the gap. There are 16 residues in the CDR3.

This clone was counted between two and nine times. The chain recombines TRBV7-2 with TRBJ2-1, with 7 nucleotides matching TRBD2. Germline values: CDR1 SGHTA, CDR2 FQGNSA. This CDR3 spans 14 amino acids. V lost 7 bases, J lost 7 bases, and 10 bases stayed unmatched. In DNA, the CDR3 is TGTGCCAGCACCACCATAGCGGGTTTGAATGAGCAGTTCTTC. This translates into CASTTIAGLNEQFF.

A note on this clone: Within the sample, other DNA sequences also encode this same CDR3. The chain uses TRBV18 and TRBJ2-7; 7 nucleotides align to TRBD1. The junction had 5 bases not matched to a gene; V was cut back by 3 bases and J by 3 bases. Germline CDR1 and CDR2: KGHSH and LQKENI. The CDR3 spans 14 residues. CDR3 nucleotide sequence: TGTGCCAGCTCACCCGATACAGGGGTCTACGAGCAGTACTTC. It is translated as CASSPDTGVYEQYF.

The V call is TRBV2, the J call TRBJ2-5, with 7 bases fitting TRBD2. In germline, CDR1 is SNHLY, CDR2 FYNNEI. The CDR3 length is 15 residues. V trimming: 10 bases; J trimming: 5 bases; junction bases outside the gene matches: 16. CDR3 region: CATLLEGGPGETQYF. CDR3 in DNA: TGTGCCACCCTCTTAGAGGGAGGGCCAGGGGAGACCCAGTACTTC.

The chain is built from TRBV9 and TRBJ2-1, with a tentative D call TRBD2 (5 bases). The V gene lost 4 bases and the J gene lost 9 bases, with 11 bases spanning the gap. CDR3 size: 12 residues. The germline gives CDR1 SGDLS, CDR2 YYNGEE. CDR3 protein: CASSPRAGEQFF. In nucleotides, the CDR3 is TGTGCCAGCAGCCCCCGGGCGGGTGAGCAGTTCTTC.

V gene TRBV28 combines with J gene TRBJ2-1; D is possibly TRBD1 or TRBD2 (6 bases each). CDR3 length: 15 amino acids. Trimming removed 10 bases from V and 7 bases from J, with 23 bases in between. The germline gives CDR1 MDHEN, CDR2 SYDVKM. DNA of the CDR3: TGTGCCATCATCCGGGGGACAAACAAGGAGAATGAGCAGTTCTTC. As protein: CAIIRGTNKENEQFF.

The CDR3 DNA sequence: TGTGCCAGCAGCTTACCGGGTTCCCCAAATGAAAAACTGTTTTTT. This gives the protein CASSLPGSPNEKLFF. This rearrangement joins TRBV7-9 to TRBJ1-4, with D unresolved. Germline-derived CDR1 and CDR2 are SEHNR and FQNEAQ (reference sequence). The CDR3 sequence is 15 residues long. V shed 2 bases and J shed 5 bases, with 12 bases lying between them.

Only a few counts were recorded for this clone. The V and J genes are TRBV6-5 and TRBJ2-1; 7 bases map to TRBD1. V shed 8 bases and J 1 base; nucleotides not matched to a gene: 2. This CDR3 is built from 13 residues. Germline V gene sequence: CDR1 MNHEY, CDR2 SVGAGI. The CDR3 bases are TGTGCCAGCGACAGGGATTCCTACAATGAGCAGTTCTTC. Its protein product is CASDRDSYNEQFF.

The V and J genes are TRBV5-1 and TRBJ2-1; 8 bases fit TRBD1. Germline V gene lookup returns CDR1 SGHRS and CDR2 YFSETQ. Trimming at V came to 0 bases and at J to 4 bases, leaving 3 bases not matched to a gene. This CDR3 is built from 15 residues. CDR3 nucleotide sequence: TGCGCCAGCAGCTTGGGGACAGGGAGATACAATGAGCAGTTCTTC. It yields the protein CASSLGTGRYNEQFF.

The J gene is TRBJ1-2, the V gene TRBV7-2, with D uncertain. V was clipped by 2 bases and J by 8 bases, with 9 bases between them. Germline lookup yields CDR1 SGHTA and CDR2 FQGNSA. The CDR3 covers 12 residues. CDR3 sequence reads: CASSLWADGYTF. The CDR3 bases are TGTGCCAGCAGCTTATGGGCGGACGGCTACACCTTC.

V is TRBV5-6 and J is TRBJ2-7; D is unresolved. Germline V gene data show CDR1 as SGHDT and CDR2 as YYEEEE. This CDR3 is built from 13 residues. Trimming took off 4 bases at V and 0 bases at J, with 8 bases between the two ends. CDR3 DNA: TGTGCCAGCAGCCTGAAAGACTCCTACGAGCAGTACTTC. The encoded protein is CASSLKDSYEQYF.

The chain has TRBV6-1 and TRBJ1-5; 12 bases fit TRBD1. This CDR3 is 15 amino acids long. The trim removed 6 bases at V and 6 bases at J, leaving 6 bases unmatched. Looked up from germline, CDR1 is MNHNS and CDR2 is SASEGT. The CDR3 coding sequence is TGTGCCAGCAGCGAGGGACAGGGGGCTAGTCAGCCCCAGCATTTT. Amino acids: CASSEGQGASQPQHF.

In its sample, this clone was seen once. The chain uses TRBV15 and TRBJ2-1, with D possibly matching TRBD2 (6 bases). The CDR3 has 18 amino acids. Germline CDR1 and CDR2: LNHNV and YYDKDF (reference sequence). V was trimmed by 0 bases and J by 0 bases, leaving 15 bases between them. DNA of the CDR3: TGTGCCACCAGCAGAGATTACGGCGGGGTCAGCTCCTACAATGAGCAGTTCTTC. Translating gives CATSRDYGGVSSYNEQFF. Full variable domain (missing parts from reference TRBV15 and TRBJ2-1): DAMVIQNPRYQVTQFGKPVTLSCSQTLNHNVMYWYQQKSSQAPKLLFHYYDKDFNNEADTPDNFQSRRPNTSFCFLDIRSPGLGDTAMYLCATSRDYGGVSSYNEQFFGPGTRLTVL.

The CDR3 sequence is CASSSDRGETQYF. CDR3 nucleotide sequence: TGTGCCAGCAGCTCGGACAGGGGTGAGACCCAGTACTTC. This chain joins TRBV7-2 and TRBJ2-5; 9 positions match TRBD1. V lost 4 bases and J lost 5; bases outside the gene matches: 2. This CDR3 is built from 13 residues. CDR1 is SGHTA and CDR2 is FQGNSA in the germline V gene.

The chain carries TRBV29-1 and TRBJ2-5; 9 bases fit TRBD2. The CDR3 is 14 amino acids. V was clipped by 0 bases and J by 5 bases; unmatched bases: 4. In germline, CDR1 is SQVTM, CDR2 ANQGSEA. CDR3 amino acids: CSVEDHLAGETQYF. DNA for the CDR3: TGCAGCGTTGAAGATCACCTAGCGGGGGAGACCCAGTACTTC.

This clone has just a few counts. The rearrangement joins TRBV7-9 to TRBJ2-1; D might be TRBD2 (6 bases). Germline V gene sequence: CDR1 SEHNR, CDR2 FQNEAQ (reference sequence). V lost 4 bases, J lost 1 base, and 14 bases lay in between. This CDR3 has 16 amino acids. CDR3 loop: CASSSPLGTSYNEQFF. DNA of the CDR3: TGTGCCAGCAGCTCCCCGTTGGGGACTTCCTACAATGAGCAGTTCTTC.

This clone has just a few counts. The chain links TRBV2 to TRBJ2-1; the D gene is possibly TRBD2 (5 bases). CDR3 size: 14 residues. The germline V gene has CDR1 SNHLY and CDR2 FYNNEI. The V end lost 4 bases, the J end lost 7 bases, and 14 bases lay between the germline ends. The CDR3: CASSVRRVPNEQFF. Written as DNA, the CDR3 is TGTGCCAGCAGTGTAAGGCGGGTGCCGAATGAGCAGTTCTTC. The full variable domain, its missing parts supplied by reference TRBV2 and TRBJ2-1, is EPEVTQTPSHQVTQMGQEVILRCVPISNHLYFYWYRQILGQKVEFLVSFYNNEISEKSEIFDDQFSVERPDGSNFTLKIRSTKLEDSAMYFCASSVRRVPNEQFFGPGTRLTVL.

This clone was detected only once. The rearrangement links TRBV10-3 to TRBJ2-5; TRBD2 is a possible D gene (5 bases). The germline V gene has CDR1 ENHRY and CDR2 SYGVKD. V lost 3 bases and J 1 base, leaving 9 bases between the germline ends. The CDR3 is made up of 14 amino acids. CDR3 in DNA: TGTGCCATCAGTGACGGGGTAGCCCAAGAGACCCAGTACTTC. Protein sequence: CAISDGVAQETQYF.